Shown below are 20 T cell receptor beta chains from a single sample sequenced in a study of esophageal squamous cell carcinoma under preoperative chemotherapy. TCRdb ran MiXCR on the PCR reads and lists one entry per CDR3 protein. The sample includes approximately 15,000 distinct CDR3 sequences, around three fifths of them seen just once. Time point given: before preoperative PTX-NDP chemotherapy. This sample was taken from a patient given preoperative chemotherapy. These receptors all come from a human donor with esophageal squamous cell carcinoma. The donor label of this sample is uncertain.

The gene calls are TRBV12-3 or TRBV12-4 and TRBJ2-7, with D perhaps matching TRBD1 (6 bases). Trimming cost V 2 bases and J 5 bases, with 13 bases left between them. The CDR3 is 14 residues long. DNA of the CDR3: TGTGCCAGCAGTTTAAACTACAGGGCCCACGAGCAGTACTTC. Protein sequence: CASSLNYRAHEQYF.

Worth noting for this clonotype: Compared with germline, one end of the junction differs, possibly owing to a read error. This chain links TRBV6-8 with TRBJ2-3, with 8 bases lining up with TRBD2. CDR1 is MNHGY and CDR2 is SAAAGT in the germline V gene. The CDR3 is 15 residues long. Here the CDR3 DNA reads TGTGCCAGCGGGCCCGGGGGGGGGGGCCAAGATACCCAGTATTTC. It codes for CASGPGGGGQDTQYF.

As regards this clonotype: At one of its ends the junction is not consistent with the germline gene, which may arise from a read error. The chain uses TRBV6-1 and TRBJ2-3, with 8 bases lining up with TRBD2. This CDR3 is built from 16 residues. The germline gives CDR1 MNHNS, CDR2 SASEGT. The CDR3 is CASSGNRGGGAETQYF. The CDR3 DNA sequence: TGTGCCAGCAGTGGCAACCGGGGGGGCGGCGCAGAGACGCAGTATTTC.

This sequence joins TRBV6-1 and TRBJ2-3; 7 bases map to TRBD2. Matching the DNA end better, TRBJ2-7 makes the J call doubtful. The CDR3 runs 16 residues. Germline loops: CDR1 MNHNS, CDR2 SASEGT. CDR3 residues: CASAGAAGREAETQYF. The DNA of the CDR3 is TGTGCCAGCGCGGGAGCGGCGGGACGGGAGGCAGAGACGCAGTACTTC.

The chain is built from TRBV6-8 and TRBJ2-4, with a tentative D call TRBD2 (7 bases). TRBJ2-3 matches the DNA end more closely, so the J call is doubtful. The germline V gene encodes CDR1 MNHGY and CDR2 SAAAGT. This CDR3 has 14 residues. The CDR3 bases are TGTGGCGGTGGGGGGGCAGGAGCCAAAAATACGCAGTATTTT. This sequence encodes CGGGGAGAKNTQYF.

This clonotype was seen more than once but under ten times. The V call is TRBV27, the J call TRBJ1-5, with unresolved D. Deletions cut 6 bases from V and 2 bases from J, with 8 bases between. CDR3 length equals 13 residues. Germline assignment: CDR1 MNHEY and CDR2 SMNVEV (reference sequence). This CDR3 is CASRGFGNQPQHF. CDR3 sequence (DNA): TGTGCCAGCAGGGGATTTGGCAATCAGCCCCAGCATTTT.

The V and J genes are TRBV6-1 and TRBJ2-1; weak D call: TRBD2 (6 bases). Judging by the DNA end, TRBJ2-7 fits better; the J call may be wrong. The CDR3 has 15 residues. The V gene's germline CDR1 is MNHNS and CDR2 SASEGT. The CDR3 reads CASSEAGGNPYEQYF. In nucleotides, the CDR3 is TGTGCCAGCAGTGAAGCGGGCGGGAACCCCTACGAGCAGTACTTC.

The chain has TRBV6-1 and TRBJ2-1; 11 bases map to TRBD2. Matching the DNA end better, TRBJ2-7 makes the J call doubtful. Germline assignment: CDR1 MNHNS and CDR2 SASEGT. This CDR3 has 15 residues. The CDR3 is CASSEATSGDYEQYF. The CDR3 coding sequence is TGTGCCAGCAGTGAAGCGACTAGCGGGGACTACGAGCAGTACTTC.

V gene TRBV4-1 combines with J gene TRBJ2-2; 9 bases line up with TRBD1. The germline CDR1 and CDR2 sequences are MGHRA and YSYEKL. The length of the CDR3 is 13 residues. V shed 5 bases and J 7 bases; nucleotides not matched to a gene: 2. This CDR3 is CASSRTGDGELFF. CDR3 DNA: TGCGCCAGCAGCAGGACAGGGGACGGGGAGCTGTTTTTT.

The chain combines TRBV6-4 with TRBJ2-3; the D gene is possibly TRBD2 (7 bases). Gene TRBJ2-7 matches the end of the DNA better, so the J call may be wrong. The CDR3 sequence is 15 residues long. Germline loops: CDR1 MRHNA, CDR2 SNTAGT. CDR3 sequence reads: CASSLGGGARDTQYF. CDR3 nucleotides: TGTGCCAGCAGTCTTGGTGGGGGGGCCCGAGATACGCAGTACTTC.

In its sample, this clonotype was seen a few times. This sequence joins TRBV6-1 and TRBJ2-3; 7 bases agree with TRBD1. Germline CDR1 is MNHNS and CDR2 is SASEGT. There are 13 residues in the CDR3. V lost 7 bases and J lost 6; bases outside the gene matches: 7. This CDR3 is CASTGQEGDTQYF. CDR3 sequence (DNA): TGTGCCAGCACCGGACAGGAAGGGGATACGCAGTATTTT.

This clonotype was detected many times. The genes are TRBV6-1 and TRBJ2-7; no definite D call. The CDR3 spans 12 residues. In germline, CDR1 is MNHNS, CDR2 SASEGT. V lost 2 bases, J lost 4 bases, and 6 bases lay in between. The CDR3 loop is CASSEPGYEQYF. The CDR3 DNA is TGTGCCAGCAGTGAACCAGGTTACGAGCAGTACTTC.

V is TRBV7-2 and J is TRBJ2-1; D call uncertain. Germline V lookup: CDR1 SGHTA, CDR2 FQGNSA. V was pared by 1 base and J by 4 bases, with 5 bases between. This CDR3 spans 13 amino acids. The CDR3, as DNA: TGTGCCAGCAGCTTAGGACGTTACAATGAGCAGTTCTTC. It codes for CASSLGRYNEQFF.

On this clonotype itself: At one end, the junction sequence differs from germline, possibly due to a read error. CDR3 residues: CAMGVQAVSKDTQYF. For the CDR3, the DNA is TGTGCCATGGGTGTCCAGGCTGTGAGCAAAGATACGCAGTATTTT. The rearrangement joins TRBV10-3 to TRBJ2-3, with D unresolved. The germline V gene encodes CDR1 ENHRY and CDR2 SYGVKD. This CDR3 is built from 15 residues.

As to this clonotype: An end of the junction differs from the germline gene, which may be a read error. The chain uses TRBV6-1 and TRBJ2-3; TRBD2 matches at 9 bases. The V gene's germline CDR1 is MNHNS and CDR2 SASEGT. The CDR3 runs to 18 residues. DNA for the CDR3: TGTGCCAGCAGTGAAGCGGGCGGGGGGGGCGGGGACACAGATACGCAGTACTTT. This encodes CASSEAGGGGGDTDTQYF.

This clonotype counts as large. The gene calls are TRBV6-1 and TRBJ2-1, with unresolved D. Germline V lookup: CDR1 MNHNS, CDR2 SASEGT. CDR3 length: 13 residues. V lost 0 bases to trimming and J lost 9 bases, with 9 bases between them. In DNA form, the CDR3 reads TGTGCCAGCAGTGAAGCGATAGGGATTGAGCAGTTCTTC. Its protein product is CASSEAIGIEQFF.

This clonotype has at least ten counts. The CDR3 here is CASSSLPPRVGTSYGYTF. The CDR3 DNA is TGTGCCAGCAGTTCCCTCCCACCGCGGGTAGGGACTTCCTATGGCTACACCTTC. The rearrangement joins TRBV6-5 to TRBJ1-2; D possibly corresponds to TRBD1 (5 bases). The CDR3 is made up of 18 amino acids. Trimming took 4 bases from V and 4 from J, leaving 25 bases between them. Per germline, CDR1 MNHEY and CDR2 SVGAGI.

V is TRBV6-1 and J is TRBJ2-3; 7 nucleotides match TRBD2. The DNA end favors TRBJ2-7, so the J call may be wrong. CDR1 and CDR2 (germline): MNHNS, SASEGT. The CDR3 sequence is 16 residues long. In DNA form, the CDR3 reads TGTGCCAGCAGGGGAGGTGGGGAGGGTGACCCAGAGACGCAGTACTTC. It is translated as CASRGGGEGDPETQYF.

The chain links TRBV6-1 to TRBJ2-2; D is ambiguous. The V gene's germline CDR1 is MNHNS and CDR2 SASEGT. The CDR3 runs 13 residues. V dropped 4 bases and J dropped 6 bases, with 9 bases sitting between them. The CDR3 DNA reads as TGTGCCAGCAGTGTTGAGATGGCCGGGGAGCTGTTTTTT. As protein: CASSVEMAGELFF.

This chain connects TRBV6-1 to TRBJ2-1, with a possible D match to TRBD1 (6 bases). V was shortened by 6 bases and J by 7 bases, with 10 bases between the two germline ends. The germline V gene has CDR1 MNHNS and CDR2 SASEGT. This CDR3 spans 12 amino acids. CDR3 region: CASRDRINEQFF. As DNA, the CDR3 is TGTGCCAGCAGGGACAGAATAAATGAGCAGTTCTTC.